This entry lists 29 T cell receptor beta chains sequenced from one sample in a study of blood T cell repertoires in COVID-19. This table comes from immunoSEQ multiplex PCR, and its TCRdb copy is limited to in-frame clones, with some not included. The sample has fewer than 80,000 clones, nearly 90% seen once; the top ten hold around 4.9%. Sequenced sample: peripheral blood. These TCRs come from a woman between 50 and 59 years old with active COVID-19.

The chain combines TRBV6-5 with TRBJ2-5; 10 bases are shared with TRBD1. The V and J ends lost 6 bases and 5 bases, in that order; junction bases with no gene match: 3. The CDR3 sequence is 13 residues long. CDR1 and CDR2 from the germline V gene are MNHEY and SVGAGI. Here the CDR3 reads CASRGQGWETQYF. In DNA form, the CDR3 reads TGTGCCAGCAGGGGACAGGGGTGGGAGACCCAGTACTTC.

The genes are TRBV28 and TRBJ1-5; 10 bases map to TRBD1. V was clipped by 6 bases and J by 4 bases; unmatched bases: 3. This CDR3 is built from 14 residues. Germline CDR1 MDHEN, CDR2 SYDVKM. Here the CDR3 DNA reads TGTGCCAGCAGGAGGACAGGGGGGAATCAGCCCCAGCATTTT. It codes for CASRRTGGNQPQHF.

This chain connects TRBV9 to TRBJ2-1; tentatively, D is TRBD2 (6 bases). V lost 3 bases to trimming and J lost 6 bases, with 13 bases between them. The CDR3 has 14 amino acids. CDR1 is SGDLS, CDR2 YYNGEE, per germline. CDR3 nucleotide sequence: TGTGCCAGCAGCGGGGGACCTAGCGCCAATGAGCAGTTCTTC. Amino acids: CASSGGPSANEQFF. Full variable domain (missing parts from reference TRBV9 and TRBJ2-1): DSGVTQTPKHLITATGQRVTLRCSPRSGDLSVYWYQQSLDQGLQFLIQYYNGEERAKGNILERFSAQQFPDLHSELNLSSLELGDSALYFCASSGGPSANEQFFGPGTRLTVL.

This chain joins TRBV11-3 and TRBJ2-2, with a weak D call TRBD2 (6 bases). Trimming left V 5 bases short and J 0 bases short, with 19 bases between. CDR3 length: 18 residues. CDR1 is SGHNT, CDR2 YENEEA, per germline. The CDR3 bases are TGTGCCAGCAGCCGCGGGGTAGCGGCTATCGCGAACACCGGGGAGCTGTTTTTT. Encoded protein: CASSRGVAAIANTGELFF.

The chain couples TRBV3-1 (or the pseudogene TRBV3-2) to TRBJ2-1; D gene uncertain. The CDR3 sequence is 12 residues long. Per the germline V gene, CDR1 is LGHDT and CDR2 is YNNKEL (reference sequence). Trimming removed 2 bases at V and 9 bases at J, with 8 bases between. The CDR3 loop is CASSQIIGEQFF. The CDR3 coding sequence is TGTGCCAGCAGCCAAATTATCGGTGAGCAGTTCTTC.

The genes are TRBV5-6 and TRBJ2-1, with D maybe TRBD2 (6 bases). There are 12 residues in the CDR3. V was shortened by 6 bases and J by 10 bases, with 14 bases between the two germline ends. Looked up from germline, CDR1 is SGHDT and CDR2 is YYEEEE. The CDR3 coding sequence is TGTGCCAGCATCCTTCGGGGGACCGAGCAGTTCTTC. It translates to CASILRGTEQFF.

This clone was counted between two and nine times. V and J are TRBV12-3 or TRBV12-4 and TRBJ1-5; D uncertain. There are 13 residues in the CDR3. V gave up 1 base and J gave up 4 bases, with 5 bases separating them. CDR3 nucleotides: TGTGCCAGCAGTTTAGTTCAGAATCAGCCCCAGCATTTT. This sequence encodes CASSLVQNQPQHF.

J is TRBJ1-1 and V is TRBV19, with D perhaps matching TRBD1 (6 bases). The V gene lost 10 bases and the J gene lost 1 base, with 13 bases spanning the gap. The CDR3 sequence is 13 residues long. Looked up from germline, CDR1 is LNHDA and CDR2 is SQIVND (reference sequence). As DNA, the CDR3 is TGTGCCACTACAGGGAGAGGGAACACTGAAGCTTTCTTT. This sequence encodes CATTGRGNTEAFF.

The V call is TRBV7-3, the J call TRBJ2-3, with a weak D call TRBD2 (5 bases). The CDR3 consists of 14 residues. Germline V gives CDR1 SGHTA, CDR2 FQGTGA. Trimming stripped 4 bases from V and 4 bases from J, with 12 bases between. CDR3 bases: TGTGCCAGCAGCTCCGGAGGCAGAGCAGATACGCAGTATTTT. It is translated as CASSSGGRADTQYF.

The chain joins TRBV5-4 to TRBJ2-3; D not resolved. V was clipped by 1 base and J by 2 bases, with 17 bases between them. Germline CDR1 and CDR2: SGHNT and YYREEE (reference sequence). CDR3 length: 17 amino acids. The CDR3 here is CASSLSGTIGNTDTQYF. Written as DNA, the CDR3 is TGTGCCAGCAGCTTGTCAGGTACAATTGGAAACACAGATACGCAGTATTTT.

The chain couples TRBV11-2 to TRBJ1-4; D unresolved. V dropped 1 base and J dropped 12 bases, with 18 bases sitting between them. CDR1 is SGHAT and CDR2 is FQNNGV in the germline V gene. CDR3 length equals 15 residues. The CDR3: CASSLALAGLGELFF. The CDR3 DNA sequence: TGTGCCAGCAGCTTAGCCCTGGCTGGCTTGGGAGAACTGTTTTTT. The complete variable domain, with remaining parts taken from reference TRBV11-2 and TRBJ1-4, reads EAGVAQSPRYKIIEKRQSVAFWCNPISGHATLYWYQQILGQGPKLLIQFQNNGVVDDSQLPKDRFSAERLKGVDSTLKIQPAKLEDSAVYLCASSLALAGLGELFFGSGTQLSVL.

The chain joins TRBV7-3 to TRBJ2-1; D call uncertain. Germline CDR1 reads SGHTA; CDR2 reads FQGTGA. Trimming pared 4 bases from V and 3 bases from J, leaving 16 bases between. The CDR3 is made up of 16 amino acids. In DNA, the CDR3 is TGTGCCAGCAGCTCCATCGCCAGCGAAAACTACAATGAGCAGTTCTTC. It yields the protein CASSSIASENYNEQFF. The full variable domain, with the rest looked up from reference TRBV7-3 and TRBJ2-1, is GAGVSQTPSNKVTEKGKYVELRCDPISGHTALYWYRQSLGQGPEFLIYFQGTGAADDSGLPNDRFFAVRPEGSVSTLKIQRTERGDSAVYLCASSSIASENYNEQFFGPGTRLTVL.

The chain recombines TRBV13 with TRBJ2-7; D gene ambiguous. This CDR3 region has 13 residues. Per the germline V gene, CDR1 is PRHDT and CDR2 is FYEKMQ (reference sequence). Trimming pared 1 base from V and 2 bases from J, leaving 6 bases between. CDR3 nucleotides: TGTGCCAGCAGCTTAGTCGGTGCCTACGAGCAGTACTTC. Translated: CASSLVGAYEQYF.

The chain employs TRBV6-2 or TRBV6-3 and TRBJ2-1; 11 nucleotides agree with TRBD2. Per germline, CDR1 MNHEY and CDR2 SVGEGT. The CDR3 consists of 15 residues. Germline trimming cut 6 bases from V and 9 bases from J; bases unmatched to any gene: 10. The CDR3 DNA is TGTGCCAGCAGCTTAACTAGCGGGAGCAGGCGTGAGCAGTTCTTC. Protein: CASSLTSGSRREQFF.

This chain joins TRBV27 and TRBJ1-1, with TRBD1 matching over 9 bases. The V and J ends lost 3 bases and 5 bases, in that order; junction bases with no gene match: 13. This CDR3 contains 17 residues. Germline V gives CDR1 MNHEY, CDR2 SMNVEV (reference sequence). The CDR3 nucleotides read TGTGCCAGCAGTTTCCGCGACCCGGGACAGGGTGTTACTGAAGCTTTCTTT. Translated: CASSFRDPGQGVTEAFF.

V is TRBV24-1 and J is TRBJ2-2; 8 nucleotides line up with TRBD2. V shed 4 bases and J 4 bases; nucleotides not matched to a gene: 10. The CDR3 is made up of 17 amino acids. Germline V gives CDR1 KGHDR, CDR2 SFDVKD. The CDR3 DNA is TGTGCCACCAGTGAACCCTTTAGCGGGACTGTCACCGGGGAGCTGTTTTTT. It translates to CATSEPFSGTVTGELFF.

This chain connects TRBV18 to TRBJ2-1, with 11 bases identical to TRBD2. The germline V gene encodes CDR1 KGHSH and CDR2 LQKENI. J gave up 10 bases and V 0 bases, and 5 bases lay outside the gene matches. The CDR3 loop spans 15 amino acids. CDR3 nucleotide sequence: TGTGCCAGCTCACCACCTAGCGGGAGGGCCGGAGAGCAGTTCTTC. The encoded protein is CASSPPSGRAGEQFF. Variable domain in full (rest from reference TRBV18 and TRBJ2-1): NAGVMQNPRHLVRRRGQEARLRCSPMKGHSHVYWYRQLPEEGLKFMVYLQKENIIDESGMPKERFSAEFPKEGPSILRIQQVVRGDSAAYFCASSPPSGRAGEQFFGPGTRLTVL.

This chain joins TRBV6-5 and TRBJ2-7; TRBD2 agrees at 7 bases. This CDR3 has 14 residues. Germline V lookup: CDR1 MNHEY, CDR2 SVGAGI. Trimming took 2 bases from V and 6 from J; bases not matched to a gene: 7. The CDR3 spells CASSYPIPGGEQYF. The CDR3 DNA reads as TGTGCCAGCAGTTACCCAATCCCGGGGGGCGAGCAGTACTTC.

The genes are TRBV6-1 and TRBJ1-1, with D perhaps matching TRBD1 (6 bases). CDR1 and CDR2 (germline): MNHNS, SASEGT. This CDR3 is 15 amino acids long. The V gene lost 3 bases and the J gene lost 0 bases, with 11 bases spanning the gap. The CDR3 nucleotides are TGTGCCAGCAGTGAGTGGGGGCCCCTGAACACTGAAGCTTTCTTT. The encoded protein is CASSEWGPLNTEAFF.

This clone was picked up a small number of times. V usage is TRBV7-9 and J usage is TRBJ2-3; 12 bases fit TRBD2. This CDR3 is 16 amino acids long. Germline CDR1 and CDR2: SEHNR and FQNEAQ (reference sequence). The junction had 6 bases not matched to a gene; V was cut back by 5 bases and J by 3 bases. For the CDR3, the DNA is TGTGCCAGCAGCCCGTCTAGCGGGAGGGCGACAGATACGCAGTATTTT. Translation gives CASSPSSGRATDTQYF.

The rearrangement joins TRBV20-1 to TRBJ1-6; 9 bases line up with TRBD1. The CDR3 is 16 residues long. Germline V gene data show CDR1 as DFQATT and CDR2 as SNEGSKA (reference sequence). J lost 7 bases, V lost 3 bases, and 10 bases had no gene match. The CDR3 sequence is CSASEGGGQGNSPLHF. CDR3 coding DNA: TGCAGTGCTAGTGAAGGGGGGGGACAGGGAAATTCACCCCTCCACTTT.

This clone has just one count. The rearrangement uses TRBV28 and TRBJ2-7, with D unclear. Trimming removed 2 bases from V and 3 bases from J, with 5 bases in between. Germline CDR1 and CDR2: MDHEN and SYDVKM. The CDR3 is 12 amino acids. The CDR3 bases are TGTGCCAGCAGTTTACCCAGCTACGAGCAGTACTTC. It codes for CASSLPSYEQYF.

In its sample, this clone was seen once. This sequence joins TRBV23-1 and TRBJ2-7, with D perhaps TRBD2 (6 bases). TRBV23-1 is designated an ORF whose function remains uncertain. Trimming shortened V by 0 bases and J by 7 bases, and 13 bases separated the two germline ends. This CDR3 spans 14 amino acids. CDR3 in amino acids: CASSQSGEAGEQYF. The CDR3 DNA sequence: TGCGCCAGCAGTCAATCCGGGGAGGCCGGGGAGCAGTACTTC.

The rearrangement uses TRBV27 and TRBJ1-1, with TRBD1 matching over 7 bases. V shed 5 bases, J shed 5 bases, and the junction held 5 bases outside the gene matches. CDR1 MNHEY and CDR2 SMNVEV come from the germline V gene (reference sequence). The CDR3 is 13 residues long. CDR3 residues: CASSRTGETEAFF. The CDR3 coding sequence is TGTGCCAGCAGTAGGACAGGCGAAACTGAAGCTTTCTTT.

The table lists this clone with a few counts. The chain combines TRBV2 with TRBJ2-1; TRBD1 aligns across 8 bases. CDR3 length: 14 residues. The V gene's germline CDR1 is SNHLY and CDR2 FYNNEI. After removal of 7 bases from V and 3 bases from J, the junction contained 5 bases not matched to a gene. CDR3 protein: CASKAGGFYNEQFF. CDR3 in DNA: TGTGCCAGCAAGGCAGGGGGCTTCTACAATGAGCAGTTCTTC.

This clone showed up just a few times. V and J are TRBV14 and TRBJ1-6; 8 nucleotides agree with TRBD1. Germline assignment: CDR1 SGHDN and CDR2 FVKESK. The CDR3 runs 16 residues. V dropped 2 bases and J dropped 10; count of bases not matched to a gene: 10. CDR3 bases: TGTGCCAGCAGCCAACCCACCGGACAGGGCGGGTCACCCCTCCACTTT. Its translation: CASSQPTGQGGSPLHF.

The chain recombines TRBV6-2 or TRBV6-3 with TRBJ2-1; 13 nucleotides match TRBD2. CDR1 and CDR2 from the germline V gene are MNHEY and SVGEGT. V lost 5 bases to trimming and J lost 0 bases; unmatched junction nucleotides: 16. The CDR3 has 21 amino acids. The CDR3 region is CASSAQPGLAGNGSSYNEQFF. CDR3 nucleotides: TGTGCCAGCAGTGCCCAACCGGGACTAGCGGGAAATGGGAGCTCCTACAATGAGCAGTTCTTC.

The V gene is TRBV7-7, the J gene TRBJ2-5; D is possibly TRBD2 (6 bases). Germline CDR1 and CDR2: SSHAT and FNYEAQ (reference sequence). The CDR3 runs 16 residues. Trimming shortened V by 1 base and J by 1 base, and 13 bases separated the two germline ends. The CDR3 loop reads CASSLGRLVSQETQYF. For the CDR3, the DNA is TGTGCCAGCAGCTTAGGACGACTAGTGTCCCAAGAGACCCAGTACTTC.

The table lists this clone with a few counts. This chain uses TRBV2 with TRBJ2-1; TRBD2 is a possible D gene (5 bases). Germline V gene data show CDR1 as SNHLY and CDR2 as FYNNEI. The CDR3 contains 14 residues. Between the trimmed V and J ends, which lost 6 bases and 4 bases, there was a span of 13 bases. The CDR3 DNA is TGTGCCAGCAGGCCCGAGGGTTTATACAATGAGCAGTTCTTC. This gives the protein CASRPEGLYNEQFF.